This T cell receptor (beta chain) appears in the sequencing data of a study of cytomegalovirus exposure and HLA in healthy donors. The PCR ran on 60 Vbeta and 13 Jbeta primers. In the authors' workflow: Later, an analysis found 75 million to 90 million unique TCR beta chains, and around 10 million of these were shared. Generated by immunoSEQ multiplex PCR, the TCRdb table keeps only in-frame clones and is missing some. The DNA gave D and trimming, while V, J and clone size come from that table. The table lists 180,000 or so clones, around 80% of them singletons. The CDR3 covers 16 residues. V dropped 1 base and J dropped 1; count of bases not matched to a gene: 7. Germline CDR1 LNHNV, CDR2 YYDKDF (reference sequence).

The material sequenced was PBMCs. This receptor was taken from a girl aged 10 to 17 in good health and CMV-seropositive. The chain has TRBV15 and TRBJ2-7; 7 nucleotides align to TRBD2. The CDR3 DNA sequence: TGTGCCACCAGCAGAGCGGCAGCGGGATTTTCCTACGAGCAGTACTTC. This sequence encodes CATSRAAAGFSYEQYF.